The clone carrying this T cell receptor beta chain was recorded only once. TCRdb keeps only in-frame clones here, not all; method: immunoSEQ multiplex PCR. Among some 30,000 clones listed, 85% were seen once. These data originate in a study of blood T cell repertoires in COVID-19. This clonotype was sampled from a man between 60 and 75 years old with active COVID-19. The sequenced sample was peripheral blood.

CDR3 region: CASSRDRASTEAFF. CDR3 in DNA: TGTGCCAGCAGCAGAGACAGGGCAAGCACTGAAGCTTTCTTT. This chain uses TRBV7-3 with TRBJ1-1; 7 nucleotides line up with TRBD1. This CDR3 contains 14 residues. With 5 bases clipped from V and 4 bases from J, the junction kept 7 bases outside the gene matches. Germline CDR1 reads SGHTA; CDR2 reads FQGTGA. The variable domain in full, with the rest retrieved from reference TRBV7-3 and TRBJ1-1, is GAGVSQTPSNKVTEKGKYVELRCDPISGHTALYWYRQSLGQGPEFLIYFQGTGAADDSGLPNDRFFAVRPEGSVSTLKIQRTERGDSAVYLCASSRDRASTEAFFGQGTRLTVV.